A selection of T cell receptor beta chains follows, all from one sample in a study of cytomegalovirus exposure and HLA in healthy donors. Here immunoSEQ multiplex PCR was the method, and the copy in TCRdb shows in-frame clones only, minus some. The profile covers approximately 170,000 clones, with less than 75% appearing a single time and about 1.6% taken by the ten largest. The sample taken for sequencing was PBMCs. These receptor sequences come from a girl between 10 and 17 years old in good health and CMV-seronegative. The CDR3 runs from the conserved cysteine through the conserved F or W. The order of the fields is clone size, J gene, V gene, D gene, CDR3 DNA, CDR3 protein. The D gene is left open where the match is weak. Size is stated for part of the rows, as once, few or many counts, or as a class when the clone is expanded.

NA | TRBJ1-5 | TRBV9 | NA | TGTGCCAGCAGCGGCTCAGTCAACCCTTCCAATCAGCCCCAGCATTTT | CASSGSVNPSNQPQHF
few | TRBJ2-5 | TRBV11-3 | TRBD2 | TGTGCCAGCAGCTTCTTCGGAGAGGCGGGGGGGTTTCTGGAGACCCAGTACTTC | CASSFFGEAGGFLETQYF
NA | TRBJ2-3 | TRBV7-6 | TRBD2 | TGTGCCAGCAGCGAGACGGGGGGGACTAGCGCCCATACGCAGTATTTT | CASSETGGTSAHTQYF
NA | TRBJ2-2 | TRBV6-5 | NA | TGTGCCAGCAGTTGGGGGCTAGCGGAGAACACCGGGGAGCTGTTTTTT | CASSWGLAENTGELFF
NA | TRBJ2-7 | TRBV30 | NA | TGTGCCTGGAGCGAGGGATACGAGCAGTACTTC | CAWSEGYEQYF
once | TRBJ1-2 | TRBV29-1 | NA | TGCAGCGTGCCCCCCTGGGGGGATAATGGCTACACCTTC | CSVPPWGDNGYTF
NA | TRBJ2-3 | TRBV2 | TRBD1 | TGTGCCAGCAGTGGAGGACAGGGGGCAGATACGCAGTATTTT | CASSGGQGADTQYF
NA | TRBJ2-5 | TRBV29-1 | NA | TGCAGCGGAGATGCGCAAGAGACCCAGTACTTC | CSGDAQETQYF
NA | TRBJ1-2 | TRBV6-8 | TRBD1 | TGTGCCAGCAGTTACGAGATTGCCGGACAGGGAATCCTTCTAACCTATGGCTACACCTTC | CASSYEIAGQGILLTYGYTF
few | TRBJ1-2 | TRBV5-4 | NA | TGTGCCAGCAGTCCAGTGAGTCCCGGAGCTAACTATGGCTACACCTTC | CASSPVSPGANYGYTF
NA | TRBJ1-2 | TRBV6-5 | TRBD1 | TGTGCCAGCAGTTACGCACAGGGGGGAGGGAGTGGCTACACCTTC | CASSYAQGGGSGYTF
NA | TRBJ1-1 | TRBV5-1 | NA | TGCGCCAGCAGCTTGGCCGGGAGTGGGGCGGCGGATACTGAAGCTTTCTTT | CASSLAGSGAADTEAFF
NA | TRBJ2-1 | TRBV4-1 | TRBD1 | TGCGCCAGCAGCCCCCAGGGGGCCTACAATGAGCAGTTCTTC | CASSPQGAYNEQFF
NA | TRBJ1-2 | TRBV7-9 | TRBD1 | TGTGCCAGCAGCTCACCGGGACAGGGGCAAGTTGTCTATGGCTACACCTTC | CASSSPGQGQVVYGYTF
few | TRBJ1-5 | TRBV6-1 | TRBD1 | TGTGCCAGCATTGGACAGGGGCAGCCCCAGCATTTT | CASIGQGQPQHF
few | TRBJ2-1 | TRBV10-1 | TRBD2 | TGCGCCAGCAGCCTAGCGGGGGGCAACAATGAGCAGTTCTTC | CASSLAGGNNEQFF
NA | TRBJ2-3 | TRBV11-2 | NA | TGTGCCAGCAGCCTGGCGGTTTACACAGATACGCAGTATTTT | CASSLAVYTDTQYF
NA | TRBJ1-1 | TRBV10-2 | NA | TGCGCCAGCAAAGAGGGCTGGACTGAAGCTTTCTTT | CASKEGWTEAFF
NA | TRBJ2-2 | TRBV14 | NA | TGTGCCAGCAGCCCCAGGGGGGATCTGAGGGGTACCGGGGAGCTGTTTTTT | CASSPRGDLRGTGELFF
NA | TRBJ1-4 | TRBV5-4 | TRBD1 | TGTGCCAGCAGCATACGGACAGGGGGAGCAACTAATGAAAAACTGTTTTTT | CASSIRTGGATNEKLFF
NA | TRBJ2-7 | TRBV29-1 | TRBD1 | TGCAGCGTCGATGGGACAGATTTCTACGAGCAGTACTTC | CSVDGTDFYEQYF
NA | TRBJ1-2 | TRBV6-5 | NA | TGTGCCAGCAGTTACTGGTCAGGGGTTGGCTACACCTTC | CASSYWSGVGYTF
NA | TRBJ2-3 | TRBV6-4 | TRBD2 | TGTGCCAGCAGTAGGGGCGCTAGCGGGACCACAGATACGCAGTATTTT | CASSRGASGTTDTQYF
NA | TRBJ1-1 | TRBV4-1 | NA | TGCGCCAGCAGCCAAGCTCCTTCAGGGGAAGTGGGGATGAACACTGAAGCTTTCTTT | CASSQAPSGEVGMNTEAFF
once | TRBJ1-2 | TRBV29-1 | TRBD1 | TGCAGCGTTGAAGTAGGACAGGGGGCTGGCTACACCTTC | CSVEVGQGAGYTF